The 25 T cell receptor beta chains listed next were all sequenced from one sample in a study of PD-1 blockade in classical Hodgkin lymphoma. Each patient experienced a relapse that followed autologous stem cell transplantation, and brentuximab vedotin exposure varied. From thawed PBMCs, magnetic negative selection was used to isolate the CD8+ T cells. Profiling relied on immunoSEQ multiplex PCR, and the TCRdb table lists in-frame clones only, not all of them. The table shows 10,000 to 15,000 clones, with around 80% occurring only once. This specimen was CD8+ T cells from blood, taken at baseline. Receptors originate from a human donor with classical Hodgkin lymphoma.

The chain recombines TRBV27 with TRBJ2-1, with D perhaps TRBD1 or TRBD2 (5 bases each). V lost 2 bases, J lost 7 bases, and 9 bases lay in between. In germline, CDR1 is MNHEY, CDR2 SMNVEV (reference sequence). CDR3 length: 13 amino acids. The CDR3 loop reads CASSLGTWNEQFF. The CDR3 nucleotides read TGTGCCAGCAGTTTAGGGACCTGGAATGAGCAGTTCTTC.

The chain carries TRBV5-4 and TRBJ2-5, with D possibly TRBD2 on 6 matching bases. Looked up from germline, CDR1 is SGHNT and CDR2 is YYREEE (reference sequence). Between the trimmed V and J ends, which lost 4 bases and 7 bases, there was a span of 11 bases. This CDR3 contains 12 residues. The CDR3 DNA is TGTGCCAGCAGCGCCGTGGGGGGGACCCAGTACTTC. As protein: CASSAVGGTQYF.

The chain couples TRBV4-2 to TRBJ1-5; D is undetermined. This CDR3 spans 16 amino acids. V dropped 0 bases and J dropped 0 bases, with 9 bases sitting between them. Per the germline V gene, CDR1 is LGHNA and CDR2 is YNFKEQ. The CDR3 here is CASSQEAGDSNQPQHF. DNA of the CDR3: TGTGCCAGCAGCCAAGAGGCCGGGGATAGCAATCAGCCCCAGCATTTT.

This clone was counted between two and nine times. The chain couples TRBV11-2 to TRBJ1-2; TRBD1 might be the D (5 bases). V gave up 5 bases and J gave up 4 bases, with 14 bases separating them. This CDR3 spans 14 amino acids. The V gene's germline CDR1 is SGHAT and CDR2 FQNNGV. CDR3 residues: CASSRDSDPYGYTF. In DNA form, the CDR3 reads TGTGCCAGCAGCCGCGACAGCGATCCCTATGGCTACACCTTC.

The chain has TRBV27 and TRBJ2-1; 16 nucleotides match TRBD2. The CDR3 totals 19 residues. Trimming took 5 bases from V and 3 from J; bases not matched to a gene: 10. Germline V gene data show CDR1 as MNHEY and CDR2 as SMNVEV (reference sequence). The DNA of the CDR3 is TGTGCCAGCAGTGACCCGGGACTAGCGGGGGGGAAGGGCTACAATGAGCAGTTCTTC. It translates to CASSDPGLAGGKGYNEQFF.

CDR3 DNA: TGTGCCAGCAGTGAAGTGGGAGGGGTGGCCTATGGCTACACCTTC. Its protein product is CASSEVGGVAYGYTF. The V and J genes are TRBV2 and TRBJ1-2, with TRBD1 as a possible D gene (5 bases). This CDR3 comprises 15 residues. Germline V CDR1 and CDR2: SNHLY, FYNNEI. V was cut by 1 base and J by 4 bases, with 13 bases left in between.

The V and J genes are TRBV4-3 and TRBJ2-7; TRBD1 matches 9 bases. The V gene's germline CDR1 is LGHNA and CDR2 YSLEER. This CDR3 is built from 14 residues. With V trimmed by 3 bases and J by 3 bases, 3 bases remained unmatched. CDR3 DNA sequence: TGCGCCAGCAGCCACCAGGACAGGGGCTACGAGCAGTACTTC. This encodes CASSHQDRGYEQYF.

The chain couples TRBV4-1 to TRBJ1-5; no firm D call. CDR1 is MGHRA and CDR2 is YSYEKL in the germline V gene. The CDR3 totals 15 residues. Trimming cost V 1 base and J 5 bases, with 12 bases left between them. The CDR3 spells CASSQAKGRDQPQHF. The CDR3 DNA reads TGCGCCAGCAGCCAAGCAAAGGGTCGGGATCAGCCCCAGCATTTT.

This clone rates as large (0.1 to 1%). The chain carries TRBV28 and TRBJ1-1; D gene uncertain. V was clipped by 3 bases and J by 4 bases, with 15 bases between them. CDR1 is MDHEN, CDR2 SYDVKM, per germline. The CDR3 contains 15 residues. The CDR3 spells CASSFLLGGGTEAFF. Written as DNA, the CDR3 is TGTGCCAGCAGTTTTCTACTGGGAGGAGGCACTGAAGCTTTCTTT.

This rearrangement joins TRBV10-3 to TRBJ2-2; D is unresolved. CDR1 and CDR2 (germline): ENHRY, SYGVKD. The germline V and J ends were trimmed by 11 bases and 1 base, with 11 bases remaining between them. This CDR3 is 13 amino acids long. The CDR3 nucleotides are TGTGCCGGTCGGGCCCTGAACACCGGGGAGCTGTTTTTT. Translating it yields CAGRALNTGELFF.

The chain joins TRBV5-1 to TRBJ2-1; 9 bases match TRBD2. Unmatched junction bases numbered 8, after V lost 3 bases and J lost 4 bases. CDR1 is SGHRS and CDR2 is YFSETQ in the germline V gene. The length of the CDR3 is 16 residues. DNA for the CDR3: TGCGCCAGCAGCTGGGGCGGGGGGGCGCTTTACAATGAGCAGTTCTTC. Translating it yields CASSWGGGALYNEQFF.

V is TRBV9 and J is TRBJ2-3; TRBD2 is a possible D gene (6 bases). Per germline, CDR1 SGDLS and CDR2 YYNGEE. Trimming pared 7 bases from V and 0 bases from J, leaving 15 bases between. The CDR3 covers 15 residues. CDR3 nucleotides: TGTGCCAGCGGGTGGGGCGGGGCTAGCACAGATACGCAGTATTTT. Amino acids: CASGWGGASTDTQYF.

As regards this clone: No DNA is shown, since the ends of the CDR3 on it are uncertain; the CDR3 is the one TCRdb lists. V and J are TRBV29-1 and TRBJ2-2; the table's D call, TRBD2, has no DNA check behind it. Germline V gene sequence: CDR1 SQVTM, CDR2 ANQGSEA. A total of 14 residues make up the CDR3, ends included. The CDR3 region is CSVVLTFGGGELFF.

This clone was counted between two and nine times. V is TRBV13 and J is TRBJ2-7; 9 nucleotides align to TRBD1. This CDR3 is built from 13 residues. From germline, CDR1 is PRHDT and CDR2 FYEKMQ (reference sequence). The J segment lost 3 bases and the V segment lost 5 bases, leaving 2 bases of the junction unmatched. CDR3 in DNA: TGTGCCAGCAGCCAGGGACAGGGCTACGAGCAGTACTTC. Amino acid sequence: CASSQGQGYEQYF. The complete variable domain, with remaining parts taken from reference TRBV13 and TRBJ2-7, reads AAGVIQSPRHLIKEKRETATLKCYPIPRHDTVYWYQQGPGQDPQFLISFYEKMQSDKGSIPDRFSAQQFSDYHSELNMSSLELGDSALYFCASSQGQGYEQYFGPGTRLTVT.

The chain is built from TRBV12-5 and TRBJ2-1, with a tentative D call TRBD2 (5 bases). There are 14 residues in the CDR3. Trimming shortened V by 0 bases and J by 5 bases, and 8 bases separated the two germline ends. Germline V gene lookup returns CDR1 LGHNT and CDR2 FRNRAP. CDR3 amino acids: CASGLVLGDNEQFF. CDR3 bases: TGTGCTAGTGGTTTGGTACTCGGGGACAATGAGCAGTTCTTC.

The chain employs TRBV18 and TRBJ1-1; D is undetermined. Trimming stripped 3 bases from V and 11 bases from J, with 16 bases between. Germline V lookup: CDR1 KGHSH, CDR2 LQKENI. The CDR3 spans 13 residues. The CDR3 sequence is CASSPDTLGEAFF. In DNA, the CDR3 is TGTGCCAGCTCACCCGACACCCTCGGGGAGGCTTTCTTT.

This chain links TRBV7-9 with TRBJ2-7; D perhaps matches TRBD2 (6 bases). V lost 5 bases and J 3 bases, leaving 11 bases between the germline ends. CDR3 length equals 13 residues. Germline V lookup: CDR1 SEHNR, CDR2 FQNEAQ (reference sequence). The CDR3 nucleotides are TGTGCCAGCAGCCCCGGGGGAAACTACGAGCAGTACTTC. It yields the protein CASSPGGNYEQYF. Drawing the rest from reference TRBV7-9 and TRBJ2-7, the complete variable domain is DTGVSQNPRHKITKRGQNVTFRCDPISEHNRLYWYRQTLGQGPEFLTYFQNEAQLEKSRLLSDRFSAERPKGSFSTLEIQRTEQGDSAMYLCASSPGGNYEQYFGPGTRLTVT.

The chain carries TRBV4-3 and TRBJ2-7; 7 nucleotides align to TRBD1. The J segment lost 7 bases and the V segment lost 1 base, leaving 4 bases of the junction unmatched. Germline values: CDR1 LGHNA, CDR2 YSLEER. This CDR3 region has 13 residues. The CDR3 loop reads CASSQGGRGEQYF. Written as DNA, the CDR3 is TGCGCCAGCAGCCAAGGGGGCAGGGGGGAGCAGTACTTC.

The chain employs TRBV5-5 and TRBJ2-6; D unclear. V was clipped by 7 bases and J by 5 bases, with 22 bases between them. There are 17 residues in the CDR3. CDR1 SGHKS and CDR2 YYEKEE come from the germline V gene (reference sequence). The CDR3 DNA reads as TGTGCCAGCTTGTTTTTTCTCGCACAAAGTCGGGCCAACGTCCTGACTTTC. Its protein is CASLFFLAQSRANVLTF.

V gene TRBV6-5 combines with J gene TRBJ1-2, with D possibly matching TRBD1 (6 bases). The CDR3 is 13 amino acids. The germline V and J ends were trimmed by 6 bases and 3 bases, with 11 bases remaining between them. Germline V gene sequence: CDR1 MNHEY, CDR2 SVGAGI. CDR3 protein: CASSPAGDYGYTF. CDR3 in DNA: TGTGCCAGCAGCCCCGCAGGGGACTATGGCTACACCTTC.

CDR3 DNA: TGTGCCAGCAGCTTAGGACTAGCGGGGGAAGAGACCCAGTACTTC. As protein: CASSLGLAGEETQYF. This rearrangement joins TRBV7-2 to TRBJ2-5, with 12 bases identical to TRBD2. After removal of 1 base from V and 3 bases from J, the junction contained 0 bases not matched to a gene. Germline lookup yields CDR1 SGHTA and CDR2 FQGNSA. The CDR3 length is 15 residues.

The chain recombines TRBV7-9 with TRBJ1-2; D is undetermined. The CDR3 extends over 13 amino acids. The V and J ends lost 5 bases and 8 bases respectively, with 15 bases between them. CDR1 is SEHNR and CDR2 is FQNEAQ in the germline V gene (reference sequence). CDR3 nucleotide sequence: TGTGCCAGCAGCCCCCCCACATTGGGAGGCTACACCTTC. Translated, it gives CASSPPTLGGYTF.

This rearrangement joins TRBV19 to TRBJ1-1, with D perhaps matching TRBD1 (6 bases). CDR3 size: 17 residues. Trimming removed 5 bases at V and 2 bases at J, with 21 bases between. CDR1 and CDR2 (germline): LNHDA, SQIVND (reference sequence). The CDR3, as DNA: TGTGCCAGTAGTGCAAACTCCGGGACATCTCTTAACACTGAAGCTTTCTTT. As protein: CASSANSGTSLNTEAFF.

The CDR3 loop reads CASGGRGYEQYF. The CDR3 DNA is TGTGCCTCCGGGGGAAGAGGCTACGAGCAGTACTTC. V is TRBV15 and J is TRBJ2-7, with a weak D call TRBD2 (6 bases). CDR3 length: 12 amino acids. V was shortened by 11 bases and J by 3 bases, with 14 bases between the two germline ends. The germline gives CDR1 LNHNV, CDR2 YYDKDF (reference sequence).

This rearrangement joins TRBV5-4 to TRBJ2-7; no firm D call. Trimming pared 4 bases from V and 0 bases from J, leaving 14 bases between. Per germline, CDR1 SGHNT and CDR2 YYREEE (reference sequence). CDR3 length: 15 amino acids. The DNA for the CDR3 is TGTGCCAGCAGCCCCTCGGTGGGGAACTCCTACGAGCAGTACTTC. This translates into CASSPSVGNSYEQYF.